The 12 T cell receptor beta chains listed next were all sequenced from one sample in a study of blood T cell repertoires in COVID-19. Clones were sequenced by immunoSEQ multiplex PCR, and TCRdb holds only the in-frame ones, with some missing. Counted here are tens of thousands of clones, roughly 90% occurring once; the ten biggest clones make up approximately 2.6%. Material: peripheral blood. The origin of the receptors is a man aged 45-65 years with COVID-19, enrolled during active disease.

The chain employs TRBV9 and TRBJ2-1; 9 nucleotides align to TRBD2. CDR3 length equals 16 residues. V dropped 2 bases and J dropped 6; count of bases not matched to a gene: 9. CDR1 SGDLS and CDR2 YYNGEE come from the germline V gene. CDR3 sequence reads: CASSVLGTSPPNEQFF. In nucleotides, the CDR3 is TGTGCCAGCAGCGTCCTCGGGACTAGCCCACCCAATGAGCAGTTCTTC.

This chain links TRBV6-5 with TRBJ2-7, with 9 positions matching TRBD1. Trimming removed 6 bases from V and 6 bases from J; junction bases left unmatched: 6. Per the germline V gene, CDR1 is MNHEY and CDR2 is SVGAGI. The CDR3 sequence is 13 residues long. CDR3 sequence: CASRVGTGREQYF. The CDR3 bases are TGTGCCAGCAGAGTCGGGACAGGGCGCGAGCAGTACTTC.

The rearrangement joins TRBV19 to TRBJ1-2; no definite D call. Deletions cut 5 bases from V and 0 bases from J, with 4 bases between. CDR3 length equals 12 residues. Looked up from germline, CDR1 is LNHDA and CDR2 is SQIVND (reference sequence). CDR3 region: CASSAANYGYTF. In nucleotides, the CDR3 is TGTGCCAGTAGTGCAGCTAACTATGGCTACACCTTC.

V and J are TRBV15 and TRBJ1-2; 10 nucleotides line up with TRBD1. CDR1 and CDR2 (germline): LNHNV, YYDKDF (reference sequence). The CDR3 has 13 amino acids. Losses at the gene ends were 5 bases for V and 7 bases for J; bases not matched to a gene: 4. The CDR3, as DNA: TGTGCCACCAGCCGGACAGGGGGTGGTGGCTACACCTTC. Its translation is CATSRTGGGGYTF.

This rearrangement joins TRBV11-2 to TRBJ1-4; D unclear. Germline V gene data show CDR1 as SGHAT and CDR2 as FQNNGV. V was trimmed by 5 bases and J by 5 bases, leaving 12 bases between them. The CDR3 totals 14 residues. CDR3 protein: CASSPERVNEKLFF. The DNA for the CDR3 is TGTGCCAGCAGCCCCGAGAGGGTAAATGAAAAACTGTTTTTT.

This sequence joins TRBV11-2 and TRBJ1-2; 9 nucleotides line up with TRBD1. Germline values: CDR1 SGHAT, CDR2 FQNNGV. J gave up 8 bases and V 5 bases, and 6 bases lay outside the gene matches. The CDR3 runs 13 residues. The CDR3 reads CASSPRTGEGYTF. CDR3 sequence (DNA): TGTGCCAGCAGCCCGAGGACAGGGGAAGGCTACACCTTC.

The V and J genes are TRBV12-3 or TRBV12-4 and TRBJ2-7; no clear D. This CDR3 has 12 amino acids. The germline V and J ends were trimmed by 1 base and 3 bases, with 4 bases remaining between them. Here the CDR3 DNA reads TGTGCCAGCAGTTTAGTTTACTACGAGCAGTACTTC. It yields the protein CASSLVYYEQYF.

The gene calls are TRBV19 and TRBJ1-5; D perhaps matches TRBD1 (5 bases). The V end was cut by 1 base, the J end by 6 bases, with 19 bases between. This CDR3 spans 17 amino acids. From germline, CDR1 is LNHDA and CDR2 SQIVND (reference sequence). CDR3 DNA: TGTGCCAGTAGTATAGTGGGAGGAGGGTCGGGGGGTCAGCCCCAGCATTTT. Amino acid sequence: CASSIVGGGSGGQPQHF.

V and J are TRBV18 and TRBJ2-7, with D perhaps matching TRBD1 (6 bases). Trimming stripped 3 bases from V and 0 bases from J, with 12 bases between. The CDR3 is 15 amino acids. CDR1 KGHSH and CDR2 LQKENI come from the germline V gene. The CDR3 sequence is CASSPEMTGSYEQYF. The DNA of the CDR3 is TGTGCCAGCTCACCTGAGATGACAGGCTCCTACGAGCAGTACTTC.

A few counts support this clone. The junction departs from the called germline gene at one end, perhaps through a read error. V gene TRBV7-9 combines with J gene TRBJ1-1, with D unclear. The CDR3 is 10 residues long. Germline values: CDR1 SEHNR, CDR2 FQNEAQ (reference sequence). CDR3 loop: CASSPNPVIF. The CDR3 region has the DNA TGTGCCAGCAGCCCAAACCCGGTGATCTTT.

CDR3 region: CASSLDSFSPLHF. Written as DNA, the CDR3 is TGCGCCAGCAGCTTGGACAGCTTTTCACCCCTCCACTTT. This chain links TRBV5-1 with TRBJ1-6, with unresolved D. Germline loops: CDR1 SGHRS, CDR2 YFSETQ. V lost 0 bases to trimming and J lost 9 bases, with 7 bases between them. This CDR3 has 13 amino acids.

This chain joins TRBV28 and TRBJ1-1, with D maybe TRBD1 (5 bases). Germline V CDR1 and CDR2: MDHEN, SYDVKM. Between the trimmed V and J ends, which lost 6 bases and 2 bases, there was a span of 13 bases. The CDR3 loop spans 14 amino acids. CDR3 protein: CASSPPQGNTEAFF. The DNA for the CDR3 is TGTGCCAGCAGCCCGCCCCAGGGAAACACTGAAGCTTTCTTT. The entire variable domain, with the rest obtained from reference TRBV28 and TRBJ1-1, is as follows: DVKVTQSSRYLVKRTGEKVFLECVQDMDHENMFWYRQDPGLGLRLIYFSYDVKMKEKGDIPEGYSVSREKKERFSLILESASTNQTSMYLCASSPPQGNTEAFFGQGTRLTVV.